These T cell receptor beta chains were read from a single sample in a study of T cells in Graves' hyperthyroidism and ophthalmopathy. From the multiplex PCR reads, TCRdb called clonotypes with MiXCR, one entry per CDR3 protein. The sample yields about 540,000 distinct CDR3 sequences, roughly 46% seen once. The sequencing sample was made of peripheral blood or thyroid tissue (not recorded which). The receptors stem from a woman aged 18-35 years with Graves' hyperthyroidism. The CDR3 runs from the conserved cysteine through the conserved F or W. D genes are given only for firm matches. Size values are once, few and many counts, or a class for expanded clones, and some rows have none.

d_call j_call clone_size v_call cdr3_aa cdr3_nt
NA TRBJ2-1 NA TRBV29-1 CSVVGQDSYNEQFF TGCAGCGTTGTAGGTCAGGACTCCTACAATGAGCAGTTCTTC
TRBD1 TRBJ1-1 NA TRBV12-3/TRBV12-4 CASSPTETGFNTEAFF TGTGCCAGCAGTCCTACGGAGACAGGGTTTAACACTGAAGCTTTCTTT
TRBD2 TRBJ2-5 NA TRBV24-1 CATSVAGGGETQYF TGTGCCACCAGTGTGGCGGGAGGCGGAGAGACCCAGTACTTC
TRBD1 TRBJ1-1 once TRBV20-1 CSANPGDRGFVTEAFF TGCAGTGCTAACCCAGGGGACAGGGGATTTGTCACTGAAGCTTTCTTT
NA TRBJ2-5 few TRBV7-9 CASSLNRLGGKETQYF TGTGCCAGCAGCTTAAACAGGCTCGGCGGGAAAGAGACCCAGTACTTC
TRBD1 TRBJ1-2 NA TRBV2 CASSYLGQGAVNYGYTF TGTGCCAGCAGTTACCTGGGACAGGGGGCCGTTAACTATGGCTACACCTTC
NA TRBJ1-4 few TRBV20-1 CSASDRASEKLFF TGCAGTGCTAGTGATAGGGCAAGTGAAAAACTGTTTTTT
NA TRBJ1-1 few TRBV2 CASKQGANTEAFF TGTGCCAGTAAACAGGGAGCGAACACTGAAGCTTTCTTT
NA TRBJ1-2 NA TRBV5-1 CASSYGENYGYTF TGCGCCAGCAGCTATGGTGAAAACTATGGCTACACCTTC
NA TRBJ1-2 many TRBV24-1 CATSDLPGDGYTF TGTGCCACCAGTGATTTGCCCGGGGATGGCTACACCTTC
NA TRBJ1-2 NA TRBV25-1 CASSEVGRFYGYTF TGTGCCAGCAGTGAAGTGGGGCGATTTTATGGCTACACCTTC
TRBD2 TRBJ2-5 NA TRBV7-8 CASSWLAGEETQYF TGTGCCAGCAGCTGGTTGGCGGGGGAAGAGACCCAGTACTTC
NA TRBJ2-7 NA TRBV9 CASSFGGALPYEQYF TGTGCCAGCAGTTTTGGAGGGGCCCTTCCCTACGAGCAGTACTTC
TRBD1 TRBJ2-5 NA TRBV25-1 CASSLSEQGARGRTQYF TGTGCCAGCAGTCTTTCAGAACAGGGGGCGCGAGGCCGGACCCAGTACTTC
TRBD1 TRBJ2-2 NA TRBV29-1 CSVDRTGSGELFF TGCAGCGTTGACCGGACAGGCTCAGGGGAGCTGTTTTTT
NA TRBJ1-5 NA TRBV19 CASSNYRVSRQPQHF TGTGCCAGTAGTAACTACCGGGTCTCGAGGCAGCCCCAGCATTTT
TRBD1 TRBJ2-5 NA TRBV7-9 CASSRRDRYQETQYF TGTGCCAGCAGCCGAAGGGACAGATACCAAGAGACCCAGTACTTC
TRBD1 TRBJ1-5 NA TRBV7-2 CASSARQGYSNQPQHF TGTGCCAGCAGCGCCCGACAGGGATATAGCAATCAGCCCCAGCATTTT
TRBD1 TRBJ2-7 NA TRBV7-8 CASSPMAGGDEQYF TGTGCCAGCAGCCCCATGGCAGGGGGTGACGAGCAGTACTTC
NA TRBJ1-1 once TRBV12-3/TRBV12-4 CASRDPHQEDTEAFF TGTGCCAGCAGGGACCCTCATCAGGAAGACACTGAAGCTTTCTTT
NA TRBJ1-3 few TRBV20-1 CSARDGSGNTIYF TGCAGTGCTAGAGACGGCAGTGGAAACACCATATATTTT
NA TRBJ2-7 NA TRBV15 CATSSQPRTSYEQYF TGTGCCACCAGCAGCCAGCCCAGGACCTCCTACGAGCAGTACTTC
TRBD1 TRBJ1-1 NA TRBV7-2 CASSEAGGGNTEAFF TGTGCCAGCAGTGAAGCAGGGGGCGGGAACACTGAAGCTTTCTTT
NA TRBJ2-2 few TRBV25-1 CASSKVRPSSNTGELFF TGTGCCAGCAGTAAGGTCCGACCAAGCTCGAACACCGGGGAGCTGTTTTTT
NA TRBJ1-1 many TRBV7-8 CASSLEGGAFF TGTGCCAGCAGCTTAGAGGGGGGGGCTTTCTTT
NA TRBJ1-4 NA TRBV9 CASSPSAVGGTNEKLFF TGTGCCAGCAGCCCGTCCGCGGTTGGAGGCACTAATGAAAAACTGTTTTTT
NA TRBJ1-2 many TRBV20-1 CSATVTGQRGYTF TGCAGTGCTACCGTCACAGGGCAGCGAGGCTACACCTTC
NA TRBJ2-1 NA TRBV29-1 CSVETYSPYNEQFF TGCAGCGTTGAAACCTATTCACCCTACAATGAGCAGTTCTTC
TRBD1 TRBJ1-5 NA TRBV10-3 CASSYFGQGDQPQHF TGTGCCAGCAGTTACTTCGGACAGGGTGATCAGCCCCAGCATTTT
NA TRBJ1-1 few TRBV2 CARVAPGSEAFF TGTGCTAGAGTTGCCCCGGGCAGTGAAGCTTTCTTT
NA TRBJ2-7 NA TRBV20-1 CSARGGGSYEQYF TGCAGTGCTAGAGGAGGTGGCTCCTACGAGCAGTACTTC
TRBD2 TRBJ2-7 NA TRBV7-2 CASSSRRAGPSYEQYF TGTGCCAGCAGCTCCCGACGAGCGGGGCCCTCCTACGAGCAGTACTTC
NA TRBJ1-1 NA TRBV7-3 CASSQSGRLLTEAFF TGTGCCAGCAGCCAATCGGGACGGCTTCTGACTGAAGCTTTCTTT
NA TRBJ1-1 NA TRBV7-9 CASSQGGSWTEAFF TGTGCCAGCAGCCAAGGGGGGTCCTGGACTGAAGCTTTCTTT
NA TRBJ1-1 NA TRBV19 CASSGDFNTEAFF TGTGCCAGTAGTGGGGATTTCAACACTGAAGCTTTCTTT
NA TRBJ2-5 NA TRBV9 CASSVMETETQCF TGTGCCAGCAGCGTCATGGAGACAGAGACCCAGTGCTTC
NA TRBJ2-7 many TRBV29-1 CSVVQRTQGYEQYF TGCAGCGTAGTCCAGAGGACACAAGGCTACGAGCAGTACTTC
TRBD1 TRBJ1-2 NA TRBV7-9 CASRTGVNTF TGTGCCAGTAGGACAGGGGTAAACACCTTC
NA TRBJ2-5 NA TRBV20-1 CTSGSSLQETQYF TGCACTTCCGGGTCTTCCCTCCAAGAGACCCAGTACTTC
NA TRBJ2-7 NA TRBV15 CATSSDAYEQYF TGTGCCACCAGCAGTGACGCCTACGAGCAGTACTTC
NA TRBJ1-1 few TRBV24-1 CATMLRDTKRWNTEAFF TGTGCCACCATGCTCCGGGACACCAAAAGGTGGAACACTGAAGCTTTCTTT
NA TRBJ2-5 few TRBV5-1 CASSWTVPWAQYF TGCGCCAGCAGCTGGACTGTTCCGTGGGCCCAGTACTTC
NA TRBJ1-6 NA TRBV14 CASSLTPPERENSPLHF TGTGCCAGCAGCCTAACTCCGCCGGAAAGGGAGAATTCACCCCTCCACTTT
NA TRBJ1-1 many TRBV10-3 CAISVGGAEAFF TGTGCCATCAGTGTCGGGGGGGCTGAAGCTTTCTTT
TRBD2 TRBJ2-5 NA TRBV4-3 CASSHLVLAGKETQYF TGCGCCAGCAGCCATTTGGTACTAGCGGGAAAAGAGACCCAGTACTTC
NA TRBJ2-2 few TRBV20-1 CSVTPGTAANTGELFF TGCAGTGTTACCCCCGGGACTGCCGCGAACACCGGGGAGCTGTTTTTT
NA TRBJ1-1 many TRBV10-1 CASSTGTTLPAFF TGCGCCAGCAGTACCGGGACAACGTTGCCGGCTTTCTTT
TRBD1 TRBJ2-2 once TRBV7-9 CAVGGTGGTGELFF TGTGCAGTGGGAGGGACAGGGGGCACCGGGGAGCTGTTTTTT
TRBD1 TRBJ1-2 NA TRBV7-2 CASRPTTGGRDGYTF TGTGCCAGCAGACCAACGACAGGGGGGCGGGACGGCTACACCTTC
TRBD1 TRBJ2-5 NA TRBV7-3 CASSPPDRGWETQYF TGTGCCAGCTCACCACCGGACAGGGGTTGGGAGACCCAGTACTTC
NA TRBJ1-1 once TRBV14 CASSQDLQPNTEAFF TGTGCCAGCAGCCAAGATTTACAGCCGAACACTGAAGCTTTCTTT
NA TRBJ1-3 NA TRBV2 CASKDTIYF TGTGCCAGCAAAGACACCATATATTTT
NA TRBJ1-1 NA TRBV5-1 CASSLFGEVDTEAFF TGCGCCAGCAGCTTGTTTGGGGAAGTAGACACTGAAGCTTTCTTT
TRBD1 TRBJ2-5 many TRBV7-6 CASSSRGQQETQYF TGTGCCAGCAGCTCCAGGGGACAGCAAGAGACCCAGTACTTC
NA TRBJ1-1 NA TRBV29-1 CSGVTGQNTEAFF TGCAGCGGGGTGACGGGCCAGAACACTGAAGCTTTCTTT